Listed below are T cell receptor beta chains from one sample, sequenced in a study of graft-versus-host responses after intestinal transplantation. Assay used: immunoSEQ multiplex PCR; TCRdb lists only in-frame clones, some missing. The top ten hold roughly 4% of the sample, which has about 78,000 clones, around 90% seen once. These receptors' targets are unknown. Here the sequenced sample was unstimulated CD8+ T cells sorted from spleen or lymph node cells, taken before transplant. Receptors were obtained from a human donor who was the organ donor for an intestinal transplant. Both conserved end residues are part of each CDR3. D genes are given only for firm matches. Only part of the rows carry a size: once, few, many, or a class if the clone is expanded.

-	-	TRBV11-2	15	TRBJ2-1	TGTGCCAGCAGCCCACGGGGATACACCTACAATGAGCAGTTCTTC	CASSPRGYTYNEQFF
-	-	TRBV15	15	TRBJ1-5	TGTGCCACCAGCAGCAAGGGGAATAGCAATCAGCCCCAGCATTTT	CATSSKGNSNQPQHF
-	TRBD1	TRBV7-2	15	TRBJ1-2	TGTGCCAGCAGCCCCCGGGGACAGCCTAACTATGGCTACACCTTC	CASSPRGQPNYGYTF
-	-	TRBV7-9	14	TRBJ1-2	TGTGCCAGCAGCTTCTTCCGGGAAGACTATGGCTACACCTTC	CASSFFREDYGYTF
-	-	TRBV10-2	15	TRBJ2-6	TGCGCCAGCAGTGACGTAGGGGCTGGGGCCAACGTCCTGACTTTC	CASSDVGAGANVLTF
-	-	TRBV25-1	14	TRBJ2-3	TGTGCCAGCAGTCTACGACTAGTCCCAGATACGCAGTATTTT	CASSLRLVPDTQYF
-	-	TRBV7-2	16	TRBJ2-1	TGTGCCAGCAGCTTCCGGGACTTACTCTCCTACAATGAGCAGTTCTTC	CASSFRDLLSYNEQFF
-	-	TRBV6-5	13	TRBJ1-1	TGTGCCAGCAGCTTCCATCGGGGGTCTGAAGCTTTCTTT	CASSFHRGSEAFF
-	TRBD1	TRBV15	14	TRBJ1-6	TGTGCCACCAGGGAGAGAGGGGACAGTTCACCCCTCCACTTT	CATRERGDSSPLHF
-	-	TRBV7-8	16	TRBJ2-5	TGTGCCAGCAGCTTAGAGCCAGGCGAATACCAAGAGACCCAGTACTTC	CASSLEPGEYQETQYF
few	-	TRBV28	17	TRBJ2-3	TGTGCCAGCAGTCCGCCGCTGACAGGGACTAGCACAGATACGCAGTATTTT	CASSPPLTGTSTDTQYF